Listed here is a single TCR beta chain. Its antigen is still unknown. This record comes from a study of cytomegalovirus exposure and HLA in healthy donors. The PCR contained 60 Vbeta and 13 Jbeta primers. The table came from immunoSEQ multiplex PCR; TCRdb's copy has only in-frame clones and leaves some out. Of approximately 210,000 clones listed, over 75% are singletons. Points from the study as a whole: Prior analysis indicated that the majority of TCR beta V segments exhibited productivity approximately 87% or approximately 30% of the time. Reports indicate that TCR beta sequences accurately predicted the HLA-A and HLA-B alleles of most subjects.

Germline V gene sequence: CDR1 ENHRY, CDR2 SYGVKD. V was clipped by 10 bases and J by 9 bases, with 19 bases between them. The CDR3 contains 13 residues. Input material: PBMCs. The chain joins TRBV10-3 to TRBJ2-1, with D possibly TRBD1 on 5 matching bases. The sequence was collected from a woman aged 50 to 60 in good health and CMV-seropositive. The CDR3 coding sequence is TGTGCCACCCAATCGGACGGTCAGGGTGAGCAGTTCTTC. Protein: CATQSDGQGEQFF.